This record looks at one TCR beta chain sequence and its context. This clonotype has more than one count but fewer than ten. Its antigen is still unknown. Qualities for individual bases were not recorded, and no much larger clone is one base off. The library was made by RACE. The reads were generated on a NextSeq 500. During library preparation, unique molecular identifiers were attached to individual cDNA molecules so that TCRs could be counted in a quantitative, reproducible way. Each blood RNA sample was used to sequence both TCR alpha and TCR beta chains. In the authors' own workflow: Samples had a median of approximately 93,000 TCRs, with a range from about 23,224 to 750,000. V, J and CDR3 annotation of the TCR reads was carried out using the Decombinator software suite. For PS versus PT1 abundance plots, all samples were subsampled to the same number of TCRs (28,000). TCRs were defined as expanded if absent before sensitization and observed at least eight times at the 2-week time point. The public reads were run again by TCRdb, first through fastp at Q25 and then through MiXCR, and only productive beta chains were kept. Rows are combined by CDR3 protein, so each entry shows the most common genes and DNA. None of the V and J calls come from the authors' own analysis; TCRdb made them. The sample table holds approximately 80,000 distinct CDR3 sequences, of which less than 14% were seen once. The ten largest account for over 3.5% of the sample.

This sample was taken from a study of human T cells and chemical hapten exposure listed by TCRdb under 2021. General notes on the study: For sensitization, 2% DPC in acetone was applied to a roughly 2 cm by roughly 2 cm area of upper inner arm skin. Throughout the study period of around 24 weeks, patients also received therapeutic DPC doses to the scalp every week. Patch testing on the upper back used Finn chambers containing 0.01% DPC, with scoring done after 6 days according to International Contact Dermatitis Research Group standards. Alopecia areata with under or over 50% scalp involvement, alopecia totalis and alopecia universalis were represented in the patient cohort, which was mostly female. The libraries were sequenced as a pool, and the TCR yield per sample differed mostly because of small variations in library volumes within the pool. This study followed changes in the peripheral blood TCR repertoire in vivo during primary and secondary sensitization of alopecia patients to the hapten diphenylcyclopropenone (DPC). Blood was sampled from patients pre-sensitization (week 0) and at 2, 6 and about 24 weeks after DPC sensitization. Twenty-nine alopecia patients provided blood for TCR sequencing at one to four time points (pre-sensitization, 2, 6 and 24 weeks). The paper as a whole reports these results and caveats: Because every patient had alopecia, a presumed autoimmune disease, the patients' immune response might differ from that of healthy individuals. Patch test score correlated positively with the number of PT1 expanded TCRs, reaching significance at thresholds 8, 16 and 32 but not at 4. DPC sensitization did not change the number of TCRs with a frequency above 1 in 1000, and there was no evidence of changes in global repertoire structure. After repeated subsampling, the strength of the expansion versus patch-test correlation and the threshold at which it became significant changed. Expanded TCRs formed significantly more large CDR3 similarity clusters than pre-sensitization or healthy control sets, consistent with antigen-driven responses.

This specimen's time point label, interpreted: patch test 3, about 24 weeks after DPC sensitization. The treatment or condition label, as the study defines it: therapeutic diphenylcyclopropenone sensitization with weekly scalp DPC. At each patch-test visit, blood was drawn before the patch test was applied. To be eligible, patients had to be aged 18 to 70, diagnosed with alopecia and judged suitable for DPC therapy, while pregnant patients were excluded. Total RNA was extracted from unfractionated whole blood that had been collected in Tempus Blood RNA tubes. Sequencing used whole blood, obtained in connection with sensitization to the hapten diphenylcyclopropenone (DPC). This sequence was found in a woman aged 45-60 years with alopecia areata. Some clones in this sample may be carry-over from other donors' samples.

The CDR3 reads as follows: CASSLRTDGNTIYF. The nucleotide sequence is given as TGTGCCAGCAGCTTGAGGACAGACGGAAACACCATATATTTT. The V and J genes are TRBV7-6 and TRBJ1-3; the D gene is possibly TRBD1, with 6 bases matching. The CDR3 runs 14 amino acids, cysteine and phenylalanine included. Solely the CDR3 DNA is kept, with 42 bases framed from the first base. V is shortened by 3 bases, J by 4 bases, and the region joining them spans 10 bases. Taken from the germline V gene, the CDR1 and CDR2 loops are SGHVS and FNYEAQ.